This T cell receptor (beta chain) emerged from a study of T cell repertoires in cytomegalovirus infection (dated by TCRdb to about 2019). Broadly, across the study: Recently identified HLA-C-restricted CMV epitopes, whose presentation resists viral immunomodulation, were targeted by peptide stimulations together with well-studied HLA-B-restricted epitopes. Donor HLA type was relevant to the analysis, as public TCR beta signatures indicated carriage of CMV infection together with the matching HLA type. General findings and caveats noted by the study authors: Carriers of CMV infection plus the relevant HLA type were discriminated by the cumulative frequency of public TCR beta family members in the study cohort and in an independent roughly 370-donor cohort. The ex vivo response was dominated by HLA-C-restricted CMV-specific TCR beta clonotypes, which also provided the single most frequent clonotype in two of eight donors.

In the case of this clonotype: The antigen it binds to is not known. Per-base quality was not reported, and no clone a single base away is much larger than it.

Sequencing was performed on an Illumina HiSeq 1500. In TCRdb, the public reads were trimmed at Q25 with fastp and aligned with MiXCR, with productive beta chains retained. Every CDR3 protein is listed once, alongside the most common genes and DNA of its rows. The sample contains hundreds of thousands of distinct CDR3 sequences, 33% of them found a single time. Roughly 18% of the sample comes from the top ten. The intended sense of this specimen's treatment or condition label: in vitro stimulation with specific CMV peptide epitopes to enrich CMV-specific T cells. Reading from cysteine to phenylalanine, the CDR3 counts 18 amino acids. The sequence is cut down to CDR3 DNA, 54 bases in frame from base 1. Sequences ENHRY (CDR1) and SYGVKD (CDR2) are obtained from the germline V gene. Trimming removed 1 base from V and 4 bases from J; the gene matches leave 10 bases unexplained.

The sequence was collected from a human donor in good health (CMV status not recorded). Some clones in this sample may be carry-over from other donors' samples. The sequence joins TRBV10-3 to TRBJ2-2; 9 central bases correspond to TRBD1. The source was cultured PBMCs, collected from culture after CMV antigen stimulation. The CDR3 here reads CAISEYVGQGRITGELFF. The sequenced DNA is TGTGCCATCAGTGAGTATGTGGGACAGGGAAGAATCACCGGGGAGCTGTTTTTT.